This T cell receptor beta chain was recovered during a study of blood T cell repertoires in COVID-19. Repertoires were generated with immunoSEQ multiplex PCR, while TCRdb's copy carries only in-frame clones and drops some. The sample has almost 400,000 clones, 80% to 90% seen once. This CDR3 is built from 13 residues. CDR1 and CDR2 from the germline V gene are MNHEY and SVGAGI. V was trimmed by 4 bases and J by 1 base, leaving 7 bases between them. The chain has TRBV6-5 and TRBJ1-1; unclear D gene. The TCR sequence derives from a woman aged 55-69 years with COVID-19, enrolled during active disease. Specimen: peripheral blood. The CDR3 loop is CASSSRRNTEAFF. Here the CDR3 DNA reads TGTGCCAGCAGTTCCAGAAGGAACACTGAAGCTTTCTTT.